This TCR beta chain was documented in a study of blood T cell repertoires in COVID-19. The overall study: Sources were T cells, B-cell-depleted T cells, or PBMCs; the material itself was cDNA or gDNA.

Original handling: Reference gene primer amplification in the assay estimated nucleated cell counts. Produced via immunoSEQ multiplex PCR; TCRdb's table is partial and in-frame only. That table furnishes V, J and clone size, whereas the DNA furnished D and trimming. The table records some 200,000 clones, 75% to 85% of them present only once. The germline gives CDR1 SGHKS, CDR2 YYEKEE (reference sequence). J lost 3 bases, V lost 2 bases, and 11 bases had no gene match. The CDR3 consists of 16 residues. The sequence was collected from a woman aged 25-40 years with COVID-19, enrolled during active disease. The chain is built from TRBV5-5 and TRBJ2-7, with 7 nucleotides matching TRBD2. Input material: peripheral blood. The CDR3 bases are TGTGCCAGCAGCTTAGGAGGGTTAGCGGGCCGCTACGAGCAGTACTTC. Its translation is CASSLGGLAGRYEQYF.